This entry features one T cell receptor (beta chain) sequence. The antigen remains undetermined. V was clipped by 0 bases and J by 4 bases, with 7 bases between them. From germline, CDR1 is SGHDN and CDR2 FVKESK. CDR3 length: 14 amino acids. This sample stems from a study of cytomegalovirus exposure and HLA in healthy donors. General study results and limits: The only immune exposure information that was available was CMV serostatus.

It was with 60 Vbeta and 13 Jbeta primers that the PCR ran. This table comes from immunoSEQ multiplex PCR, and its TCRdb copy is limited to in-frame clones, with some not included. Here the sample spans more than 60,000 clones, about 80% being singletons. The chain uses TRBV14 and TRBJ1-3; D perhaps matches TRBD1 (6 bases). This clonotype was sampled from a man aged 18 to 30 in good health and CMV-seronegative. Specimen: PBMCs. The DNA for the CDR3 is TGTGCCAGCAGCCAAGAAGACAGGGGAAACACCATATATTTT. It yields the protein CASSQEDRGNTIYF.